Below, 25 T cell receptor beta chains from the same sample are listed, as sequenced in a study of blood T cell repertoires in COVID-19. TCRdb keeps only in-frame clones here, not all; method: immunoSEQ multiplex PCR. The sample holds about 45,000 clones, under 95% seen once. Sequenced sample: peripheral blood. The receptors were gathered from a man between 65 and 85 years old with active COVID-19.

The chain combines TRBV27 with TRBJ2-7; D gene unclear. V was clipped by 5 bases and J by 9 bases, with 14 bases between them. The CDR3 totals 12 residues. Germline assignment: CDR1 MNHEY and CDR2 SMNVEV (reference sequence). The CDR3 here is CASSPYIGVQYF. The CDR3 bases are TGTGCCAGCAGTCCATATATAGGAGTGCAGTACTTC.

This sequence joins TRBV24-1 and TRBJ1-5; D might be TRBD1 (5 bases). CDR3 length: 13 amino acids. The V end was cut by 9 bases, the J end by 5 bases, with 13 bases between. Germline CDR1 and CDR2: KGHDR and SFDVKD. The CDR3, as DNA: TGTGCCACCCAGGGATTTGACTATCAGCCCCAGCATTTT. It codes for CATQGFDYQPQHF.

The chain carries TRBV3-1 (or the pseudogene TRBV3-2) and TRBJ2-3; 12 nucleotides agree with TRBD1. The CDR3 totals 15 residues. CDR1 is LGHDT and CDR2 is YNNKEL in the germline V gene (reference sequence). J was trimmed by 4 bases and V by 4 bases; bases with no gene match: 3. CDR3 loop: CASSPGQGAADTQYF. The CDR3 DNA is TGTGCCAGCAGCCCGGGACAGGGGGCTGCAGATACGCAGTATTTT.

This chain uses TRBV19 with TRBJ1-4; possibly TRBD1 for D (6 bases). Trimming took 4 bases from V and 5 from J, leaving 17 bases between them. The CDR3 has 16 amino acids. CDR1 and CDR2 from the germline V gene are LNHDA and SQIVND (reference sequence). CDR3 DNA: TGTGCCAGTAGTACCGACGGGACACGGACAAATGAAAAACTGTTTTTT. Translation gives CASSTDGTRTNEKLFF.

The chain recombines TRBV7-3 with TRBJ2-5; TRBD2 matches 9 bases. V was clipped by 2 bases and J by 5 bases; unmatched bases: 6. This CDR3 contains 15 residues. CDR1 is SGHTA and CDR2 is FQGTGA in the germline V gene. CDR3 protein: CASSLRREGGETQYF. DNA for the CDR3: TGTGCCAGCAGCTTACGGCGGGAGGGCGGGGAGACCCAGTACTTC. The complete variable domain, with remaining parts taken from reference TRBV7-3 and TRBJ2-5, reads GAGVSQTPSNKVTEKGKYVELRCDPISGHTALYWYRQSLGQGPEFLIYFQGTGAADDSGLPNDRFFAVRPEGSVSTLKIQRTERGDSAVYLCASSLRREGGETQYFGPGTRLLVL.

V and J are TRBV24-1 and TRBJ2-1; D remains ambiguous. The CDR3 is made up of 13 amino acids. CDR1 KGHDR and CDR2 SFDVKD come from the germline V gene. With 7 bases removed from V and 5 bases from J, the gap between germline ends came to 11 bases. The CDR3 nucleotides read TGTGCCACCAGGTCGGGTTACGACAATGAGCAGTTCTTC. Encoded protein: CATRSGYDNEQFF.

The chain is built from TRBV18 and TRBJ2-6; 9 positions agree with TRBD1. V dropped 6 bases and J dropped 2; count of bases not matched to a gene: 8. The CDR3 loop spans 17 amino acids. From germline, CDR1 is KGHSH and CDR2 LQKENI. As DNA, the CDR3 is TGTGCCAGCTCGCGTACCACAGGGGGCGCTGGGGCCAACGTCCTGACTTTC. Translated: CASSRTTGGAGANVLTF.

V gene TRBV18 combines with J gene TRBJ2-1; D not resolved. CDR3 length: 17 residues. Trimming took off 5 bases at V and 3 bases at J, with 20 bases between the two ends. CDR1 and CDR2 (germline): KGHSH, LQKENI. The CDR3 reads CASSRAVVQIDYNEQFF. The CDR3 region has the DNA TGTGCCAGCTCAAGAGCCGTGGTACAGATCGACTACAATGAGCAGTTCTTC.

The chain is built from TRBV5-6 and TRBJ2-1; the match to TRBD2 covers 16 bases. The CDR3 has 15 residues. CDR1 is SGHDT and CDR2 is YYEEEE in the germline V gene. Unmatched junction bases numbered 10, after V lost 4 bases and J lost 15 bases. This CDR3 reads CASSTGTSGGAYRFF. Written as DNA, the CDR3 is TGTGCCAGCAGCACGGGGACTAGCGGGGGGGCTTATCGGTTCTTC.

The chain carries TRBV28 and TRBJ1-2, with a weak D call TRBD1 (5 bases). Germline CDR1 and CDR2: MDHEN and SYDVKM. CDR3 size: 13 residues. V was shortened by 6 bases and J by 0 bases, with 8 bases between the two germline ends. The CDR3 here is CASRQTANYGYTF. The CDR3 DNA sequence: TGTGCCAGCAGGCAGACAGCTAACTATGGCTACACCTTC.

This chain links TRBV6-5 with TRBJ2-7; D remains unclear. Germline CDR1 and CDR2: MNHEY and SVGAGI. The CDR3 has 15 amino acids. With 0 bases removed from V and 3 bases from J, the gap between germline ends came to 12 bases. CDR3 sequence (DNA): TGTGCCAGCAGTTACTCGTTTGAGCCTTACTACGAGCAGTACTTC. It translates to CASSYSFEPYYEQYF.

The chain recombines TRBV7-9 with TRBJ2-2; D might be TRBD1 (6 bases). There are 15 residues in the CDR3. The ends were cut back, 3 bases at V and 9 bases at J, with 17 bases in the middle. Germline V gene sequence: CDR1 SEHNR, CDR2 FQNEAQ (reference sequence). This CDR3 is CASSLYHTGSWELFF. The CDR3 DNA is TGTGCCAGCAGCTTGTATCACACAGGGAGCTGGGAGCTGTTTTTT.

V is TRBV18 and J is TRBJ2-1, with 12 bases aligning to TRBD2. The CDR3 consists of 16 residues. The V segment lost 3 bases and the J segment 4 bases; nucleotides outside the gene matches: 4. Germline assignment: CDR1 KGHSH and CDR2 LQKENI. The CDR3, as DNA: TGTGCCAGCTCACCTCAGGGGACTAGCGGGTACAATGAGCAGTTCTTC. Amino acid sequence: CASSPQGTSGYNEQFF.

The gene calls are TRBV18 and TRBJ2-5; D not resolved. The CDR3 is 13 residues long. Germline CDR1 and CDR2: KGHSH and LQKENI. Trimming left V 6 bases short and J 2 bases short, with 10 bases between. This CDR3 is CASSLSLQETQYF. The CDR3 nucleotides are TGTGCCAGCTCCCTTAGCTTACAAGAGACCCAGTACTTC. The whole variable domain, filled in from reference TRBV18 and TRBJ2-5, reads NAGVMQNPRHLVRRRGQEARLRCSPMKGHSHVYWYRQLPEEGLKFMVYLQKENIIDESGMPKERFSAEFPKEGPSILRIQQVVRGDSAAYFCASSLSLQETQYFGPGTRLLVL.

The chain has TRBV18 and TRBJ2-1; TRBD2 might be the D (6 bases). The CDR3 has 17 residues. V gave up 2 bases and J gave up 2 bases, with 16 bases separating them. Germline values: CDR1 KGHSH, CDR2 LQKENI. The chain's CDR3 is CASSPGRTGETYNEQFF. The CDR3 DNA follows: TGTGCCAGCTCACCAGGTCGGACGGGAGAGACCTACAATGAGCAGTTCTTC.

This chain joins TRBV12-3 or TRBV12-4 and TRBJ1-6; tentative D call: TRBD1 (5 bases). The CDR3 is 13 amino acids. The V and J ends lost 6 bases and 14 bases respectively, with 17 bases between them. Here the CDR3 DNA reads TGTGCCAGCAGACCAGAGGGACGGGGGGCCCTCCACTTT. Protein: CASRPEGRGALHF.

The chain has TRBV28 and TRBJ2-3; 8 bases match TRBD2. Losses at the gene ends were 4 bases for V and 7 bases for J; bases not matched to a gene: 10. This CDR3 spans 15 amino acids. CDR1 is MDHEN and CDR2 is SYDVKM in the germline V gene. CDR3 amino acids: CASSSPGLGMYTQYF. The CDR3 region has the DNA TGTGCCAGCAGTTCACCGGGACTAGGGATGTATACGCAGTATTTT.

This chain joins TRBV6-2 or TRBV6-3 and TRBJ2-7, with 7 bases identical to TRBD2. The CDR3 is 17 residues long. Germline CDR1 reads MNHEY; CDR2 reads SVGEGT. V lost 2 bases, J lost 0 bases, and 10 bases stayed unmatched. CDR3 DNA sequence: TGTGCCAGCAGTTACCGATTAAAAGCGGGGACCTCCTACGAGCAGTACTTC. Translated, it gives CASSYRLKAGTSYEQYF.

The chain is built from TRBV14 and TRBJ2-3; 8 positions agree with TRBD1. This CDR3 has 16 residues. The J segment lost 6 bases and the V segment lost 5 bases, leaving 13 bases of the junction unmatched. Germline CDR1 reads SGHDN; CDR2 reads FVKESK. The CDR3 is CASSSPGDRWGDTQYF. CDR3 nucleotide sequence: TGTGCCAGCAGCTCGCCAGGGGACAGGTGGGGCGATACGCAGTATTTT.

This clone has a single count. The CDR3 DNA sequence: TGTGCCAGCAGCCAGCCCGGGACTAGCTCCTACGAGCAGTACTTC. It codes for CASSQPGTSSYEQYF. The chain links TRBV3-1 (or the pseudogene TRBV3-2) to TRBJ2-7; 8 nucleotides match TRBD2. Trimming took 3 bases from V and 0 from J; bases not matched to a gene: 4. Germline V CDR1 and CDR2: LGHDT, YNNKEL (reference sequence). The length of the CDR3 is 15 residues.

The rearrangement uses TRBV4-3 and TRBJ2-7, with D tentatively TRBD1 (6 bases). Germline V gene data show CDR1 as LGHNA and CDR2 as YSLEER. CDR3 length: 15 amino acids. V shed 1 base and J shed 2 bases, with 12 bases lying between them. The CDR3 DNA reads TGCGCCAGCAGCCAAGGTTTACAGGGTGCCTACGAGCAGTACTTC. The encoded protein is CASSQGLQGAYEQYF.

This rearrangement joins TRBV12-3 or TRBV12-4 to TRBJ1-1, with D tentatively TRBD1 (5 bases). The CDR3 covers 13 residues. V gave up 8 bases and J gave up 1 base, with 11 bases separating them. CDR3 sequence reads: CASRPGGNTEAFF. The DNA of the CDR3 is TGTGCCAGCCGACCCGGGGGGAACACTGAAGCTTTCTTT.

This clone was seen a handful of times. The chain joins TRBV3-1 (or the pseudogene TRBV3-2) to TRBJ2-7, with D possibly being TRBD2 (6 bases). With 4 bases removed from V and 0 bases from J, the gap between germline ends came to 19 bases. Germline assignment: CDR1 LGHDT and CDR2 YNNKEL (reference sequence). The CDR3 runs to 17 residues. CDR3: CASSPTRLLAFSYEQYF. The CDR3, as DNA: TGTGCCAGCAGCCCAACAAGATTGCTAGCGTTCTCCTACGAGCAGTACTTC.

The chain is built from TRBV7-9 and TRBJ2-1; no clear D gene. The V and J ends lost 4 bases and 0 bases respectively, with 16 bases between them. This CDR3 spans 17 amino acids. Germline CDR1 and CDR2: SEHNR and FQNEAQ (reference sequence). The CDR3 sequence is CASSSTSRRFSYNEQFF. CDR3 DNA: TGTGCCAGCAGCTCCACCTCCCGCCGGTTCTCCTACAATGAGCAGTTCTTC.

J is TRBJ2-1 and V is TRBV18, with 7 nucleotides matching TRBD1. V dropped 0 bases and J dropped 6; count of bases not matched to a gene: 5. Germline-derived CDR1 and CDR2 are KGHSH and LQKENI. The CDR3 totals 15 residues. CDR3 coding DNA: TGTGCCAGCTCACCACCGAGTAGGACAGGCAATGAGCAGTTCTTC. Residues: CASSPPSRTGNEQFF.